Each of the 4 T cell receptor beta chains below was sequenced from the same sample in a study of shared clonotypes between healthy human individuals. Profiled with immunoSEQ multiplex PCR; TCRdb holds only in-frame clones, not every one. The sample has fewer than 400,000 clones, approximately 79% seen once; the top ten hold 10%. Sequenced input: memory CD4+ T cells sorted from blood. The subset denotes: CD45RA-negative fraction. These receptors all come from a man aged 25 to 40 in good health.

CDR3 protein: CASSSRERYQGSVQFF. CDR3 nucleotides: TGTGCCAGCAGCTCTAGAGAGAGATACCAGGGCAGTGTGCAGTTCTTC. The rearrangement uses TRBV7-2 and TRBJ2-1; maybe TRBD1 (5 bases). The V end was cut by 4 bases, the J end by 12 bases, with 25 bases between. Looked up from germline, CDR1 is SGHTA and CDR2 is FQGNSA. CDR3 length: 16 residues.

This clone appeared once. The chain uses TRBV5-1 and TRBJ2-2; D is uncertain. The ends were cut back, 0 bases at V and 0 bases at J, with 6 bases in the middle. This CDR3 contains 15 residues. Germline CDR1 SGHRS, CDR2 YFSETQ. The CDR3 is CASSLDQTNTGELFF. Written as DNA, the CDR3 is TGCGCCAGCAGCTTGGATCAGACGAACACCGGGGAGCTGTTTTTT.

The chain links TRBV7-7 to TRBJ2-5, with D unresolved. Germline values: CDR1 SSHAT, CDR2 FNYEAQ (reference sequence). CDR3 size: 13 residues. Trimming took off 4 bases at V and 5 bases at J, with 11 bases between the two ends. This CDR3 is CASSSDSSETQYF. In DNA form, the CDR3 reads TGTGCCAGCAGCTCTGACTCCTCGGAGACCCAGTACTTC.

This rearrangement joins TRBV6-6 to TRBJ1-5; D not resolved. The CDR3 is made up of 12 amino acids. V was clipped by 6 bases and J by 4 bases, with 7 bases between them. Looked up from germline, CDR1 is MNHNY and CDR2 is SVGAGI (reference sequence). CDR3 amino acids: CASRPINQPQHF. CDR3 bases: TGTGCCAGCAGACCCATTAATCAGCCCCAGCATTTT.